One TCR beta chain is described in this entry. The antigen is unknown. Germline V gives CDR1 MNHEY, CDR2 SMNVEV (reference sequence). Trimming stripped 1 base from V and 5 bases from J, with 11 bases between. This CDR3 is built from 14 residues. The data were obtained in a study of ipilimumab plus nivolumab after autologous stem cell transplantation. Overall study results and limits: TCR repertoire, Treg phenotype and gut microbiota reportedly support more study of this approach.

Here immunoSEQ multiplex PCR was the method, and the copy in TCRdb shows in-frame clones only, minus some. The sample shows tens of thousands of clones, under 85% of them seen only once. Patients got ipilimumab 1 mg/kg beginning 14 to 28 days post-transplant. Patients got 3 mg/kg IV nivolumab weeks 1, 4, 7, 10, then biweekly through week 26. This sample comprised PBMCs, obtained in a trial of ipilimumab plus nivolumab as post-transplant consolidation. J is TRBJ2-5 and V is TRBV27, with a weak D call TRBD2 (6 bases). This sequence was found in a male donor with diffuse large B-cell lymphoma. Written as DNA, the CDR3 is TGTGCCAGCAGTTTATTGTCAGGAGGGGAGACCCAGTACTTC. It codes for CASSLLSGGETQYF.